This T cell receptor beta chain is from a study of breast tumors, draining lymph nodes, adjacent tissues. Study findings and constraints: Most tumor T cells seemingly derive from lymph node, then expand in tumor.

A single record per CDR3 protein comes from TCRdb applying MiXCR to the multiplex PCR reads. Of approximately 200,000 distinct CDR3 sequences listed, 31% are singletons. Samples came from axillary lymph nodes draining the breast cancer. This clonotype was counted many times. The antigen is not known. Sequencing was done on a sample of axillary lymph node tissue. The receptor was isolated from a female donor with breast cancer. Some clones in this sample may be carry-over from other donors' samples.

The chain's CDR3 is CASSLDRGPYEQYF. The DNA of the CDR3 is TGTGCCAGCAGTTTAGACAGGGGTCCCTACGAGCAGTACTTC. The gene calls are TRBV12-3 or TRBV12-4 and TRBJ2-7, with TRBD1 identical over 7 bases. The length of the CDR3 is 14 residues. After removal of 1 base from V and 2 bases from J, the junction contained 2 bases not matched to a gene.